Shown below are 29 T cell receptor beta chains from a single sample sequenced in a study of T-cell reconstitution after alpha-beta-depleted transplantation in children. Library preparation (for TCRbeta) was performed with unique molecular identifiers. TCRdb reprocessed the PCR reads with MiXCR, giving one entry per CDR3 protein. The sample shows 65,000 to 75,000 distinct CDR3 sequences, roughly 4.4% of them seen only once. This specimen was PBMCs, mostly from graft donor cells, taken 180 days after TCRalphabeta/CD19-depleted stem cell transplant. The receptors stem from a boy in the first two years of life who had a stem cell transplant for acute myeloid leukemia, so the T cells may come from the graft donor.

This clonotype was seen a few times. The V call is TRBV10-3, the J call TRBJ1-4; TRBD1 is a possible D gene (6 bases). The CDR3 runs 14 residues. Germline CDR1 reads ENHRY; CDR2 reads SYGVKD. The V end lost 6 bases, the J end lost 3 bases, and 11 bases lay between the germline ends. CDR3 coding DNA: TGTGCCATCAGATCGGACAGAGCTAATGAAAAACTGTTTTTT. Its protein product is CAIRSDRANEKLFF.

This clonotype was found many times. The chain has TRBV20-1 and TRBJ1-5; TRBD1 matches at 8 bases. Per germline, CDR1 DFQATT and CDR2 SNEGSKA (reference sequence). The CDR3 extends over 14 amino acids. Losses at the gene ends were 7 bases for V and 4 bases for J; bases not matched to a gene: 9. In DNA form, the CDR3 reads TGCAGTGGTTTGCAGGGGGCTGGAAATCAGCCCCAGCATTTT. This codes for CSGLQGAGNQPQHF.

Note on this clonotype: At one boundary the junction diverges from the germline segment, which might be a read error. The chain is built from TRBV20-1 and TRBJ2-2; 12 bases map to TRBD2. Germline V gene sequence: CDR1 DFQATT, CDR2 SNEGSKA (reference sequence). CDR3 size: 18 residues. The chain's CDR3 is CCARDLRTSGADTRELFF. Written as DNA, the CDR3 is TGCTGTGCTAGAGATTTGCGGACTAGCGGGGCCGACACCAGGGAGCTGTTTTTT.

Ten or more counts support this clonotype. The V gene is TRBV28, the J gene TRBJ2-7, with D possibly matching TRBD1 (5 bases). Trimming took 3 bases from V and 7 from J, leaving 10 bases between them. This CDR3 has 12 amino acids. Germline CDR1 and CDR2: MDHEN and SYDVKM. The CDR3 DNA reads TGTGCCAGCAGTTTTGGGTACAGGGAGCAGTACGTC. Its protein is CASSFGYREQYV.

This clonotype was found many times. The chain's CDR3 is CSVNERRGVPSYEQFF. CDR3 coding DNA: TGCAGTGTAAACGAAAGGCGGGGGGTTCCTTCGTATGAGCAGTTCTTC. The V call is TRBV20-1, the J call TRBJ2-1; TRBD2 matches at 8 bases. J gave up 8 bases and V 7 bases, and 19 bases lay outside the gene matches. This CDR3 spans 16 amino acids. Germline V lookup: CDR1 DFQATT, CDR2 SNEGSKA (reference sequence).

This clonotype was recorded many times. The J gene is TRBJ2-7, the V gene TRBV28; the D call may be TRBD1 or TRBD2 (5 bases each). CDR3 length: 12 amino acids. V was trimmed by 6 bases and J by 9 bases, leaving 15 bases between them. Germline CDR1 and CDR2: MDHEN and SYDVKM. The CDR3 bases are TGTGCCAGCAGCCCACCGGGGCCATGGCAGTACGTC. Its protein product is CASSPPGPWQYV.

This clonotype came up many times. The chain recombines TRBV2 with TRBJ2-5; D unresolved. The germline CDR1 and CDR2 sequences are SNHLY and FYNNEI. The CDR3 is 13 residues long. V was shortened by 1 base and J by 5 bases, with 8 bases between the two germline ends. The CDR3 nucleotides read TGTGCCAGCAGTGAAGTAGGGTTGGAGACCCAGTACTTC. Amino acids: CASSEVGLETQYF.

This clonotype has ten or more counts. CDR3 loop: CASSSDNYEQYV. The CDR3 DNA follows: TGTGCCAGCAGCTCGGACAACTACGAGCAGTACGTC. V is TRBV5-6 and J is TRBJ2-7; a weak D match, TRBD1 (5 bases). CDR1 is SGHDT and CDR2 is YYEEEE in the germline V gene. The CDR3 totals 12 residues. Trimming cost V 3 bases and J 3 bases, with 7 bases left between them.

This clonotype appeared many times. The chain has TRBV30 and TRBJ2-4; D is ambiguous. Germline CDR1 reads GTSNPN; CDR2 reads SVGIG (reference sequence). Trimming pared 0 bases from V and 1 base from J, leaving 13 bases between. The CDR3 has 16 residues. The CDR3 sequence: CAWSVHVSPAKNIQYF. CDR3 bases: TGTGCCTGGAGTGTACATGTTTCACCCGCCAAAAACATTCAGTACTTC. Variable domain in full (rest from reference TRBV30 and TRBJ2-4): SQTIHQWPATLVQPVGSPLSLECTVEGTSNPNLYWYRQAAGRGLQLLFYSVGIGQISSEVPQNLSASRPQDRQFILSSKKLLLSDSGFYLCAWSVHVSPAKNIQYFGAGTRLSVL.

This clonotype was detected ten times or more. This rearrangement joins TRBV7-2 to TRBJ2-1; D possibly corresponds to TRBD1 (6 bases). This CDR3 comprises 14 residues. The germline V gene encodes CDR1 SGHTA and CDR2 FQGNSA. The V gene lost 7 bases and the J gene lost 3 bases, with 13 bases spanning the gap. The CDR3 is CASTLIGGYNEQFF. CDR3 nucleotide sequence: TGTGCCAGCACCCTGATAGGGGGCTACAATGAGCAGTTCTTC.

This clonotype was found many times. This chain connects TRBV20-1 to TRBJ1-3, with D possibly matching TRBD1 (5 bases). V was clipped by 5 bases and J by 2 bases, with 13 bases between them. CDR3 size: 14 residues. Germline CDR1 DFQATT, CDR2 SNEGSKA (reference sequence). CDR3 nucleotides: TGCAGTGCTTCCCGGGGGGGGGCTGGAAACACCATATATTTT. Amino acid sequence: CSASRGGAGNTIYF.

In the case of this clonotype: One end of the junction fails to match germline, which may point to a read error. The chain couples TRBV19 to TRBJ2-5, with D maybe TRBD2 (6 bases). CDR1 LNHDA and CDR2 SQIVND come from the germline V gene (reference sequence). The CDR3 is 16 residues long. CDR3 residues: CASSIIGGWPQETQDF. As DNA, the CDR3 is TGTGCCAGTAGTATAATTGGAGGGTGGCCCCAAGAGACCCAGGACTTC.

This clonotype was found many times. This CDR3 is CASRQPLFVDTQYF. For the CDR3, the DNA is TGTGCCAGCAGACAGCCCCTGTTCGTTGATACGCAGTATTTT. This chain uses TRBV6-1 with TRBJ2-3; D unresolved. The CDR3 covers 14 residues. Trimming cost V 6 bases and J 6 bases, with 16 bases left between them. Germline V gives CDR1 MNHNS, CDR2 SASEGT.

At least ten counts were recorded for this clonotype. V gene TRBV29-1 combines with J gene TRBJ2-1; TRBD1 aligns across 11 bases. The CDR3 is made up of 13 amino acids. Germline CDR1 is SQVTM and CDR2 is ANQGSEA. With 2 bases clipped from V and 8 bases from J, the junction kept 2 bases outside the gene matches. Here the CDR3 reads CSVEPGQGDEQFF. CDR3 DNA: TGCAGCGTTGAACCGGGACAGGGGGATGAGCAGTTCTTC.

This clonotype appeared many times. This chain uses TRBV4-1 with TRBJ2-5; 7 nucleotides agree with TRBD2. With V trimmed by 2 bases and J by 4 bases, 7 bases remained unmatched. CDR3 length equals 15 residues. Germline assignment: CDR1 MGHRA and CDR2 YSYEKL. CDR3 amino acids: CASSQLAVAGETQYF. The CDR3 bases are TGCGCCAGCAGCCAACTAGCGGTTGCTGGAGAGACCCAGTACTTC.

This clonotype was seen ten or more times. The chain's CDR3 is CASSPMTGSNEKLFF. The CDR3 DNA follows: TGTGCCAGCAGTCCTATGACAGGCTCTAATGAAAAACTGTTTTTT. The rearrangement joins TRBV4-2 to TRBJ1-4; possible D gene TRBD1, 6 bases. V was clipped by 6 bases and J by 3 bases, with 14 bases between them. The CDR3 has 15 residues. The germline gives CDR1 LGHNA, CDR2 YNFKEQ.

This clonotype was seen repeatedly, ten times or more. This chain connects TRBV14 to TRBJ1-2; D perhaps matches TRBD1 (5 bases). V lost 0 bases and J 8 bases, leaving 10 bases between the germline ends. In germline, CDR1 is SGHDN, CDR2 FVKESK. The CDR3 contains 13 residues. CDR3 amino acids: CASSQDLGAGYTF. The CDR3 DNA reads as TGTGCCAGCAGCCAAGATTTAGGGGCGGGCTACACCTTC.

V and J are TRBV13 and TRBJ2-1; D not resolved. V lost 6 bases to trimming and J lost 5 bases, with 11 bases between them. This CDR3 spans 13 amino acids. Germline CDR1 PRHDT, CDR2 FYEKMQ (reference sequence). In DNA form, the CDR3 reads TGTGCCAGCAGTCGAGATCGTAACAATGAGCAGTTCTTC. This gives the protein CASSRDRNNEQFF.

With regard to this clonotype: With a much larger clone just one base away, this may be a read error. V usage is TRBV12-3 or TRBV12-4 and J usage is TRBJ1-5; tentatively, D is TRBD1 (5 bases). V was cut by 11 bases and J by 3 bases, with 29 bases left in between. The CDR3 sequence is 18 residues long. In DNA form, the CDR3 reads TGTGCCTTCTCGTTGGACAAGGCTTCGGGTAAAGTCAATCAGCCCCAGCATTTT. Its translation is CAFSLDKASGKVNQPQHF.

This clonotype was observed many times. The chain employs TRBV12-3 or TRBV12-4 and TRBJ1-1; no firm D call. V was cut by 0 bases and J by 8 bases, with 4 bases left in between. The CDR3 is made up of 11 amino acids. The CDR3 DNA reads TGTGCCAGCAGTTTAGCGGGGGAAGCTTTCTTT. Its translation is CASSLAGEAFF.

This clonotype was found many times. The chain employs TRBV7-6 and TRBJ2-5; no definite D call. CDR1 is SGHVS and CDR2 is FNYEAQ in the germline V gene. This CDR3 is built from 13 residues. The V gene lost 0 bases and the J gene lost 5 bases, with 7 bases spanning the gap. The CDR3 DNA follows: TGTGCCAGCAGCTTAGCTCTAGTGGAGACCCAGTACTTC. Its translation: CASSLALVETQYF.

This clonotype was detected ten times or more. The rearrangement links TRBV5-1 to TRBJ2-2; D is uncertain. The CDR3 is 13 amino acids. Germline assignment: CDR1 SGHRS and CDR2 YFSETQ. The V end lost 0 bases, the J end lost 5 bases, and 5 bases lay between the germline ends. CDR3 DNA: TGCGCCAGCAGCTTGGTTCCTACCGGGGAGCTGTTTTTT. It specifies CASSLVPTGELFF.

This clonotype was seen many times. The V call is TRBV18, the J call TRBJ2-6, with 10 bases fitting TRBD1. This CDR3 has 18 residues. CDR1 is KGHSH and CDR2 is LQKENI in the germline V gene. Trimming removed 1 base from V and 0 bases from J; junction bases left unmatched: 3. CDR3 coding DNA: TGTGCCAGCTCACCACGGACAGGGGGTGTCTCTGGGGCCAACGTCCTGACTTTC. Translated, it gives CASSPRTGGVSGANVLTF.

This clonotype came up many times. The gene calls are TRBV7-2 and TRBJ2-3; no firm D call. The CDR3 length is 14 residues. The V gene lost 5 bases and the J gene lost 2 bases, with 11 bases spanning the gap. Germline loops: CDR1 SGHTA, CDR2 FQGNSA. CDR3: CASSPSIATDTQYF. In DNA form, the CDR3 reads TGTGCCAGCAGCCCCTCGATTGCCACAGATACGCAGTATTTT.

There are many counts of this clonotype. The rearrangement joins TRBV12-3 or TRBV12-4 to TRBJ1-2; no reliable D call. The CDR3 contains 14 residues. V shed 2 bases and J shed 8 bases, with 15 bases lying between them. CDR3 sequence (DNA): TGTGCCAGCAGTTTAATTCGATCCGGAGGAGGCTACACCTTC. As protein: CASSLIRSGGGYTF.

There are many counts of this clonotype. The chain combines TRBV5-1 with TRBJ1-1; D gene unclear. This CDR3 contains 19 residues. V gave up 1 base and J gave up 0 bases, with 22 bases separating them. CDR1 SGHRS and CDR2 YFSETQ come from the germline V gene. Here the CDR3 reads CASSLFAFRRGTLNTEAFF. The CDR3 nucleotides read TGCGCCAGCAGCTTGTTTGCCTTTCGACGGGGAACGTTGAACACTGAAGCTTTCTTT.

This clonotype was recorded at least ten times. The V gene is TRBV24-1, the J gene TRBJ2-3; no clear D. This CDR3 has 11 amino acids. The V gene lost 4 bases and the J gene lost 5 bases, with 3 bases spanning the gap. CDR1 and CDR2 (germline): KGHDR, SFDVKD. The CDR3 spells CATSEGDTQYF. The CDR3 DNA reads as TGTGCCACCAGTGAGGGAGATACGCAGTATTTT.

This clonotype has at least ten counts. The chain recombines TRBV7-9 with TRBJ2-2; possibly TRBD2 for D (5 bases). Germline lookup yields CDR1 SEHNR and CDR2 FQNEAQ (reference sequence). Deletions cut 6 bases from V and 4 bases from J, with 12 bases between. This CDR3 spans 14 amino acids. CDR3 loop: CASRSLAATGELFF. In DNA, the CDR3 is TGTGCCAGCAGGTCTCTAGCCGCCACCGGGGAGCTGTTTTTT. The complete variable domain, with remaining parts taken from reference TRBV7-9 and TRBJ2-2, reads DTGVSQNPRHKITKRGQNVTFRCDPISEHNRLYWYRQTLGQGPEFLTYFQNEAQLEKSRLLSDRFSAERPKGSFSTLEIQRTEQGDSAMYLCASRSLAATGELFFGEGSRLTVL.

This clonotype has at least ten counts. The rearrangement uses TRBV21-1 and TRBJ2-7; the table's D gene call, TRBD1, was not cross checked with the DNA. TRBV21-1 constitutes a pseudogene. The CDR3 is 18 residues long. CDR3 amino acids: CASSNPFPGTGRYYEQYV. The CDR3 DNA follows: TGTGCCAGCAGCAATCCCTTCCCCGGGACAGGTCGATACTACGAGCAGTACGTC.